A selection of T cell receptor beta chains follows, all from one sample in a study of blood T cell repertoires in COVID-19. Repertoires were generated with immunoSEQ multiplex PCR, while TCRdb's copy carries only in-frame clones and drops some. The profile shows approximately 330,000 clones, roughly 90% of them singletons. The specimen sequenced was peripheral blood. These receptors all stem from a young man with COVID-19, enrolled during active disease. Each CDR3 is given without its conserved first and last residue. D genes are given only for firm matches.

CDR3aa: SVRRERYTEAF; v_gene: TRBV29-1; j_gene: TRBJ1-1; d_gene: -
CDR3aa: ASSIGGYRLNEQF; v_gene: TRBV19; j_gene: TRBJ2-1; d_gene: -
CDR3aa: ASRLAFKRASTDTQY; v_gene: TRBV12-2; j_gene: TRBJ2-3; d_gene: -
CDR3aa: ASTHGGPRTVDSPLH; v_gene: TRBV5-4; j_gene: TRBJ1-6; d_gene: -
CDR3aa: ASISSGSNTGELF; v_gene: TRBV6-5; j_gene: TRBJ2-2; d_gene: TRBD2
CDR3aa: ASSQDTDPPNEQY; v_gene: TRBV4-3; j_gene: TRBJ2-7; d_gene: -
CDR3aa: ASRLQGAISEKLF; v_gene: TRBV6-5; j_gene: TRBJ1-4; d_gene: TRBD1
CDR3aa: ASSYGTPASNSPLH; v_gene: TRBV27; j_gene: TRBJ1-6; d_gene: -
CDR3aa: ASSLGQGATDTQY; v_gene: TRBV5-1; j_gene: TRBJ2-3; d_gene: TRBD1
CDR3aa: ASSLAGTSGMRVRY; v_gene: TRBV7-6; j_gene: TRBJ2-3; d_gene: TRBD2
CDR3aa: ASSPHRETQY; v_gene: TRBV7-8; j_gene: TRBJ2-5; d_gene: -
CDR3aa: AWSGLAGVGYEQY; v_gene: TRBV30; j_gene: TRBJ2-7; d_gene: TRBD2
CDR3aa: ASSLGQNTDTQY; v_gene: TRBV4-3; j_gene: TRBJ2-3; d_gene: TRBD1
CDR3aa: ASGLGQGAYEQY; v_gene: TRBV12-5; j_gene: TRBJ2-7; d_gene: TRBD1
CDR3aa: ASSQARGGENYGYT; v_gene: TRBV4-3; j_gene: TRBJ1-2; d_gene: TRBD1
CDR3aa: ASSPGGGADTQY; v_gene: TRBV7-2; j_gene: TRBJ2-3; d_gene: TRBD2
CDR3aa: ASSLRQGYGYT; v_gene: TRBV27; j_gene: TRBJ1-2; d_gene: TRBD1
CDR3aa: ASSRGLADEQF; v_gene: TRBV19; j_gene: TRBJ2-1; d_gene: TRBD2
CDR3aa: ASSIGTGGAGANVLT; v_gene: TRBV19; j_gene: TRBJ2-6; d_gene: TRBD1
CDR3aa: ASSFPAKFKGASGRGYEQF; v_gene: TRBV28; j_gene: TRBJ2-1; d_gene: TRBD2
CDR3aa: ASSPFFGSGLSEAF; v_gene: TRBV18; j_gene: TRBJ1-1; d_gene: -
CDR3aa: ASRPGVQPQH; v_gene: TRBV19; j_gene: TRBJ1-5; d_gene: -
CDR3aa: ASSVSGQPYEQY; v_gene: TRBV27; j_gene: TRBJ2-7; d_gene: -